A selection of T cell receptor beta chains follows, all from one sample in a study of molecular identifiers for immune sequencing clone quantification. TCRdb called the PCR reads again in MiXCR, with one record for every CDR3 protein. The sample carries more than 300,000 distinct CDR3 sequences, about 22% recorded once. Sequenced sample: naive CD8+ T cells from blood, with Jurkat cell RNA spiked in. These receptors originate from a human donor in good health. Some libraries in this study had Jurkat cell RNA spiked in. Each CDR3 is given with its conserved first and last residue.

v_gene	j_gene	CDR3aa
TRBV27	TRBJ2-1	CASSPPAGNSYNEQFF
TRBV2	TRBJ1-5	CASSEKQGISNQPQHF
TRBV28	TRBJ1-5	CASSRGGNSNQPQHF
TRBV27	TRBJ2-2	CASSTGQGPAGELFF
TRBV12-3/TRBV12-4	TRBJ2-1	CASSSMVGSEQFF
TRBV20-1	TRBJ1-5	CSARGQGLNQPQHF
TRBV7-9	TRBJ1-2	CASSLNPTNYGYTF
TRBV4-3	TRBJ2-3	CASSQDRAALSDTQYF
TRBV27	TRBJ2-5	CASRYQGGETQYF
TRBV29-1	TRBJ2-7	CSVGLGTGGYEQYF
TRBV13	TRBJ2-2	CASSLGLTGTAGELFF
TRBV4-3	TRBJ1-1	CASSQDWGWTEAFF
TRBV10-3	TRBJ2-7	CAISVTSGYEQYF
TRBV28	TRBJ2-7	CASSSQTRPEQYF
TRBV7-9	TRBJ1-1	CASSVARDSRNTEAFF
TRBV7-2	TRBJ2-7	CASSLRDTSYEQYF
TRBV19	TRBJ2-4	CASEGAPGLIRENIQYF
TRBV10-3	TRBJ1-1	CAISDWDKNTEAFF
TRBV11-2	TRBJ2-1	CASRPTGVSPYNEQFF
TRBV6-1	TRBJ2-5	CASSEATGRRSGETQYF
TRBV6-1	TRBJ2-7	CASSFLMTAEQYF
TRBV5-4	TRBJ1-1	CASSPRDRVTEAFF
TRBV27	TRBJ2-7	CAGRGLAGIYEQYF